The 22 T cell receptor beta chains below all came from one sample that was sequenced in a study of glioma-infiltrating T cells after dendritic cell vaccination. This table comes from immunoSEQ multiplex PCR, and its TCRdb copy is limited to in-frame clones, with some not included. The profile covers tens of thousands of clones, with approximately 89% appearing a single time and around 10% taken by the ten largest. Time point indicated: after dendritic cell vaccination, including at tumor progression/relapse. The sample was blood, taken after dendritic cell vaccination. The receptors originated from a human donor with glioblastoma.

Here the CDR3 reads CASTTRPMNTEAFF. The CDR3 DNA is TGTGCCAGCACCACTCGTCCAATGAACACTGAAGCTTTCTTT. This sequence joins TRBV7-6 and TRBJ1-1; D is uncertain. V was pared by 7 bases and J by 0 bases, with 12 bases between. The CDR3 extends over 14 amino acids. Germline V CDR1 and CDR2: SGHVS, FNYEAQ.

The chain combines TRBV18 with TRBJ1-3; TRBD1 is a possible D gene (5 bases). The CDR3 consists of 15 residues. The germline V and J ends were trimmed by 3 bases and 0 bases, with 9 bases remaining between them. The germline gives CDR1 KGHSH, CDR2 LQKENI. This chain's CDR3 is CASSPDTDSGNTIYF. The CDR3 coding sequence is TGTGCCAGCTCACCGGACACCGACTCTGGAAACACCATATATTTT. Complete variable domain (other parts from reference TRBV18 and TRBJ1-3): NAGVMQNPRHLVRRRGQEARLRCSPMKGHSHVYWYRQLPEEGLKFMVYLQKENIIDESGMPKERFSAEFPKEGPSILRIQQVVRGDSAAYFCASSPDTDSGNTIYFGEGSWLTVV.

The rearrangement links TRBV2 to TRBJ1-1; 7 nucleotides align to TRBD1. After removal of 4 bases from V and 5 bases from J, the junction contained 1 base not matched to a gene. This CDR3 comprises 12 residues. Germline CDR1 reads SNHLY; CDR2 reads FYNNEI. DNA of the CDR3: TGTGCCAGCAGTGCAGGGGGAACTGAAGCTTTCTTT. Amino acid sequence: CASSAGGTEAFF.

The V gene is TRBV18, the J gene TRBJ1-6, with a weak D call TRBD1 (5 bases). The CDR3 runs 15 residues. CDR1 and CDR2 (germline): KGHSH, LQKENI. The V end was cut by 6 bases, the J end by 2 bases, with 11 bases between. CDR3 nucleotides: TGTGCCAGCTCCCTCGCGGGGGCCTATAATTCACCCCTCCACTTT. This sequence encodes CASSLAGAYNSPLHF.

The CDR3: CASSAETGFLYGYTF. Here the CDR3 DNA reads TGTGCCAGCAGTGCCGAGACAGGATTCTTGTATGGCTACACCTTC. The chain joins TRBV6-1 to TRBJ1-2, with D possibly being TRBD1 (6 bases). The CDR3 extends over 15 amino acids. Trimming took off 4 bases at V and 5 bases at J, with 17 bases between the two ends. Germline loops: CDR1 MNHNS, CDR2 SASEGT.

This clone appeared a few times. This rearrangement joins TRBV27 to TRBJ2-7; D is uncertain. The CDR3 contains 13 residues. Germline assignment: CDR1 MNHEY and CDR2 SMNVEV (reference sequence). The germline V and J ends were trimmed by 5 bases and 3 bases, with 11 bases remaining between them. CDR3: CASSRGKSYEQYF. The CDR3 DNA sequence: TGTGCCAGCAGTCGCGGAAAAAGCTACGAGCAGTACTTC.

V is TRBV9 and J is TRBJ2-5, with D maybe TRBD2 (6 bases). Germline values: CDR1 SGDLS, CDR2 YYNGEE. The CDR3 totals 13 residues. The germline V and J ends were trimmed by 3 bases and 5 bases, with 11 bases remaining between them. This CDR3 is CASSEDYSETQYF. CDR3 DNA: TGTGCCAGCAGCGAGGACTACTCGGAGACCCAGTACTTC.

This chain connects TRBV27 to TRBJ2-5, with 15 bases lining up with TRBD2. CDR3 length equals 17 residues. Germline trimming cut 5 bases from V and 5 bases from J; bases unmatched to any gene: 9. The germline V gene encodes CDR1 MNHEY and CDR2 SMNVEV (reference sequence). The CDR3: CASSPRTSGRARETQYF. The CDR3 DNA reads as TGTGCCAGCAGTCCGCGGACTAGCGGGAGGGCCCGTGAGACCCAGTACTTC.

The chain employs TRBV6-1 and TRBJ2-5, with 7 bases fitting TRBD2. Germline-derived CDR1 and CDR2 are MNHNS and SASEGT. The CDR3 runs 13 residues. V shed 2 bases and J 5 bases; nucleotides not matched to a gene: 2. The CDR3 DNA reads TGTGCCAGCAGTGAACTGGGGGGGGAGACCCAGTACTTC. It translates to CASSELGGETQYF.

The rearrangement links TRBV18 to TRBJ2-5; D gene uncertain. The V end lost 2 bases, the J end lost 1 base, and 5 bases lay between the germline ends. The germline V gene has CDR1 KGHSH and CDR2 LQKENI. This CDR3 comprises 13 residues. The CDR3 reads CASSPNSQETQYF. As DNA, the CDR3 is TGTGCCAGCTCACCAAACAGCCAAGAGACCCAGTACTTC.

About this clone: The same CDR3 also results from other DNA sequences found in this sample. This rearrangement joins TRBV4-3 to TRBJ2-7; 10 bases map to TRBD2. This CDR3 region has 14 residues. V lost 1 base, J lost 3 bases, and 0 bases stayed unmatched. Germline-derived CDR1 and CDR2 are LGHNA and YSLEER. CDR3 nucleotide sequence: TGCGCCAGCAGCCAAGGGACTAGCGGCTACGAGCAGTACTTC. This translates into CASSQGTSGYEQYF.

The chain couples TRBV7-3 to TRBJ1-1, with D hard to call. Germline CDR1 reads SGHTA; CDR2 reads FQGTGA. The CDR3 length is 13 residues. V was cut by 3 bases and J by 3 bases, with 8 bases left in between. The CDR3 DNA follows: TGTGCCAGCAGCTTTAGTCGGGACACTGAAGCTTTCTTT. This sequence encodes CASSFSRDTEAFF.

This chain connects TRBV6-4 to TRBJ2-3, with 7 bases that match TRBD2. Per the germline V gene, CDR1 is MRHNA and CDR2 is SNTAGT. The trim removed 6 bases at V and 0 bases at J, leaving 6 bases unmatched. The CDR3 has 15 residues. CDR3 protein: CASRVHSGSTDTQYF. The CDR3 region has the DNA TGTGCCAGCAGAGTCCATAGCGGGAGCACAGATACGCAGTATTTT.

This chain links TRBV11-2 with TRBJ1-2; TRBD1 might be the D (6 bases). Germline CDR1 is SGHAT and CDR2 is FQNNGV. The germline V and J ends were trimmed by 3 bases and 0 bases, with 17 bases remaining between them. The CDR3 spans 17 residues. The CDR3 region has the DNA TGTGCCAGCAGCTTCGGGCGACAGGCGTCAACTAACTATGGCTACACCTTC. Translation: CASSFGRQASTNYGYTF.

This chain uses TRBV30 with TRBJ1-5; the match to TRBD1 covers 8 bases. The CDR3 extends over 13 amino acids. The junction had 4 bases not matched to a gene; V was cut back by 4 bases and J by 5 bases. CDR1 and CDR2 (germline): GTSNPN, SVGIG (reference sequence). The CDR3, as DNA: TGTGCCTGGACCGGACAGGGTGATCAGCCCCAGCATTTT. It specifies CAWTGQGDQPQHF.

The CDR3 DNA reads as TGTGCCAGCAGTGAATCGTCGACTGTCTACCATACGCAGTATTTT. The encoded protein is CASSESSTVYHTQYF. V is TRBV25-1 and J is TRBJ2-3; D not resolved. The CDR3 sequence is 15 residues long. V dropped 1 base and J dropped 7 bases, with 15 bases sitting between them. CDR1 and CDR2 (germline): MGHDK, SYGVNS.

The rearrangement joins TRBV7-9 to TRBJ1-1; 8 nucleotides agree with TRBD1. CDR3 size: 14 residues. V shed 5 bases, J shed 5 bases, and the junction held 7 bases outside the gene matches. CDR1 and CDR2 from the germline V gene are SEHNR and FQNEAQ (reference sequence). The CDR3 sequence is CASSAQTGGTEAFF. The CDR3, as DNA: TGTGCCAGCAGCGCCCAAACAGGGGGTACTGAAGCTTTCTTT.

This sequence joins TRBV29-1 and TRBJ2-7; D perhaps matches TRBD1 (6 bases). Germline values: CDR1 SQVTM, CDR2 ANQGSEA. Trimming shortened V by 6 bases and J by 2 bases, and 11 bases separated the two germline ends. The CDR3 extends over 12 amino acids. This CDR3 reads CSVMTGAYEQYF. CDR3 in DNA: TGCAGCGTAATGACAGGAGCCTACGAGCAGTACTTC.

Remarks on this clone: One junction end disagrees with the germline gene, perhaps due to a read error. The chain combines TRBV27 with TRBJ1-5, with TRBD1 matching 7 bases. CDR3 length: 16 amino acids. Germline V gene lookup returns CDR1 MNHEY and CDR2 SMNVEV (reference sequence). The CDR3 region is CASSLAGGLSNQSQHF. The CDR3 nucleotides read TGTGCCAGCAGTTTGGCAGGGGGATTAAGCAATCAGTCCCAGCATTTT.

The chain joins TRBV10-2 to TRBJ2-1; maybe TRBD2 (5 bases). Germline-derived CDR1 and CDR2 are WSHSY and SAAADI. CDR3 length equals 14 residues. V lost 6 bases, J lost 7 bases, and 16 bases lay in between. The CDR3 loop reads CASRDSPVRNEQFF. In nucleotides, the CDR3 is TGCGCCAGCAGGGACTCCCCCGTAAGAAATGAGCAGTTCTTC.

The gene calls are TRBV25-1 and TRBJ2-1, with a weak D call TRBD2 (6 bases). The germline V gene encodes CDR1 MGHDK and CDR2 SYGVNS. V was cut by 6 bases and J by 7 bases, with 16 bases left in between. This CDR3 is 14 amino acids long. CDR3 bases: TGTGCCAGCAGCTTACGGGAGTACTTGAATGAGCAGTTCTTC. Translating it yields CASSLREYLNEQFF. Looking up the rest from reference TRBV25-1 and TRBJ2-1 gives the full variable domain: EADIYQTPRYLVIGTGKKITLECSQTMGHDKMYWYQQDPGMELHLIHYSYGVNSTEKGDLSSESTVSRIRTEHFPLTLESARPSHTSQYLCASSLREYLNEQFFGPGTRLTVL.

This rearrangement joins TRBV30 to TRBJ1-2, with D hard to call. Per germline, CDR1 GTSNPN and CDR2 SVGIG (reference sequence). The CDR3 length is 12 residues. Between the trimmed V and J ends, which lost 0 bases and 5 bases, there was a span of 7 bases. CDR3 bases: TGTGCCTGGAGTGTACGGTCATATGGCTACACCTTC. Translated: CAWSVRSYGYTF.